The rows below give T cell receptor beta chains drawn from one sample of a study of blood T cell repertoires in COVID-19. TCRdb's copy holds only in-frame clones and misses some; the assay was immunoSEQ multiplex PCR. The sample lists about 150,000 clones; about 85% were seen once. Input material: PBMCs or T cells enriched from blood (not recorded which). Receptors were obtained from a woman between 40 and 55 years old who had been exposed to COVID-19. Both conserved end residues are part of each CDR3. Fields, in order: V gene, clone size, CDR3 length, D gene, J gene, CDR3 DNA, CDR3 protein. The D gene is left open where the match is weak. Clone sizes are given selectively: once, few, many, or a class where the clone is expanded.

V gene: TRBV18
clone size: .
CDR3 length: 15
D gene: .
J gene: TRBJ2-2
CDR3 DNA: TGTGCCAGCTCACCCTTGGGACAGAACACCGGGGAGCTGTTTTTT
CDR3 protein: CASSPLGQNTGELFF

V gene: TRBV7-2
clone size: .
CDR3 length: 18
D gene: TRBD1
J gene: TRBJ1-4
CDR3 DNA: TGTGCCAGCAGCAAACAGGGGGAATCCCGATCGCTAGGTGGAAAACTGTTTTTT
CDR3 protein: CASSKQGESRSLGGKLFF

V gene: TRBV29-1
clone size: .
CDR3 length: 14
D gene: TRBD2
J gene: TRBJ2-7
CDR3 DNA: TGCAGCGCCCTCGGGACTAGCAGCTCCTACGAGCAGTACTTC
CDR3 protein: CSALGTSSSYEQYF

V gene: TRBV2
clone size: .
CDR3 length: 15
D gene: .
J gene: TRBJ1-4
CDR3 DNA: TGTGCCAGCAGTGACTTTCAGGGAAGGAACGGAAAACTGTTTTTT
CDR3 protein: CASSDFQGRNGKLFF

V gene: TRBV18
clone size: .
CDR3 length: 15
D gene: TRBD1
J gene: TRBJ1-6
CDR3 DNA: TGTGCCAGCTCAAGGACAGGGGTCGAGAATTCACCCCTCCACTTT
CDR3 protein: CASSRTGVENSPLHF

V gene: TRBV18
clone size: few
CDR3 length: 17
D gene: .
J gene: TRBJ2-1
CDR3 DNA: TGTGCCAGCTCACCAACAGGGTTAGCTACCCTGCTGGGGGAGCAGTTCTTC
CDR3 protein: CASSPTGLATLLGEQFF

V gene: TRBV7-8
clone size: few
CDR3 length: 13
D gene: .
J gene: TRBJ1-2
CDR3 DNA: TGTGCCAGCAGCTTACGGGATCTACGTGGCTACACCTTC
CDR3 protein: CASSLRDLRGYTF

V gene: TRBV5-1
clone size: .
CDR3 length: 16
D gene: .
J gene: TRBJ2-1
CDR3 DNA: TGCGCCAGCAGCTTGCAGGGGGGAAGCTCCTACAATGAGCAGTTCTTC
CDR3 protein: CASSLQGGSSYNEQFF

V gene: TRBV12-3/TRBV12-4
clone size: .
CDR3 length: 11
D gene: .
J gene: TRBJ2-3
CDR3 DNA: TGTGCCAGCAGTTTGAGGGATACGCAGTATTTT
CDR3 protein: CASSLRDTQYF

V gene: TRBV6-5
clone size: .
CDR3 length: 12
D gene: TRBD1
J gene: TRBJ2-2
CDR3 DNA: TGTGCCAGCAGCCCGGACAGGGGGGAGCTGTTTTTT
CDR3 protein: CASSPDRGELFF

V gene: TRBV5-4
clone size: .
CDR3 length: 14
D gene: TRBD1
J gene: TRBJ1-5
CDR3 DNA: TGTGCCAGCAGCTTAAGGACAGGGGATCAGCCCCAGCATTTT
CDR3 protein: CASSLRTGDQPQHF

V gene: TRBV28
clone size: few
CDR3 length: 13
D gene: .
J gene: TRBJ1-5
CDR3 DNA: TGTGCCAGCAGTTCGCCCGGAGGTCAGCCCCAGCATTTT
CDR3 protein: CASSSPGGQPQHF

V gene: TRBV4-3
clone size: .
CDR3 length: 13
D gene: TRBD1
J gene: TRBJ1-6
CDR3 DNA: TGCGCCAGCAGTTATTACAGGGGGACACCCCTCCACTTT
CDR3 protein: CASSYYRGTPLHF

V gene: TRBV9
clone size: .
CDR3 length: 14
D gene: .
J gene: TRBJ1-5
CDR3 DNA: TGTGCCAGCAGCGGAGCCAATAGCAATCAGCCCCAGCATTTT
CDR3 protein: CASSGANSNQPQHF

V gene: TRBV15
clone size: .
CDR3 length: 14
D gene: .
J gene: TRBJ1-4
CDR3 DNA: TGTGCCACCAGCAGGACAGTTCTTAATGAAAAACTGTTTTTT
CDR3 protein: CATSRTVLNEKLFF

V gene: TRBV7-2
clone size: .
CDR3 length: 14
D gene: .
J gene: TRBJ1-2
CDR3 DNA: TGTGCCAGCAGCTTCAACAGGGTAAATAATGGCTACACCTTC
CDR3 protein: CASSFNRVNNGYTF

V gene: TRBV5-6
clone size: few
CDR3 length: 15
D gene: .
J gene: TRBJ1-2
CDR3 DNA: TGTGCCAGCAGCCTAGGACCGGCAGGGCTAGAAGGCTACACCTTC
CDR3 protein: CASSLGPAGLEGYTF

V gene: TRBV9
clone size: .
CDR3 length: 15
D gene: .
J gene: TRBJ1-2
CDR3 DNA: TGTGCCAGCACCCGGGGGGACGAATTCGCCTATGGCTACACCTTC
CDR3 protein: CASTRGDEFAYGYTF

V gene: TRBV27
clone size: .
CDR3 length: 15
D gene: TRBD1
J gene: TRBJ1-2
CDR3 DNA: TGTGCCAGCAGTCCCAATCCGACAGGGAACTATGGCTACACCTTC
CDR3 protein: CASSPNPTGNYGYTF

V gene: TRBV5-1
clone size: .
CDR3 length: 14
D gene: .
J gene: TRBJ1-1
CDR3 DNA: TGCGCCAGCACTATAGACAGCGCGCGAACTGAAGCTTTCTTT
CDR3 protein: CASTIDSARTEAFF

V gene: TRBV10-3
clone size: few
CDR3 length: 14
D gene: TRBD1
J gene: TRBJ1-2
CDR3 DNA: TGTGCCATCAGTGGGGACAGGGGAGGCTATGGCTACACCTTC
CDR3 protein: CAISGDRGGYGYTF

V gene: TRBV27
clone size: .
CDR3 length: 14
D gene: TRBD1
J gene: TRBJ2-7
CDR3 DNA: TGTGCCAGCAGTTCGGGACAGACCTTCTACGAGCAGTACTTC
CDR3 protein: CASSSGQTFYEQYF

V gene: TRBV27
clone size: few
CDR3 length: 14
D gene: .
J gene: TRBJ2-3
CDR3 DNA: TGTGCCAGCCGCGCGTCAGGGGCACAGGATACGCAGTATTTT
CDR3 protein: CASRASGAQDTQYF

V gene: TRBV5-1
clone size: .
CDR3 length: 15
D gene: TRBD1
J gene: TRBJ2-7
CDR3 DNA: TGCGCCAGCAGCTTGGCGGGACAGGTCTCCTACGAGCAGTACTTC
CDR3 protein: CASSLAGQVSYEQYF

V gene: TRBV28
clone size: .
CDR3 length: 15
D gene: TRBD2
J gene: TRBJ2-7
CDR3 DNA: TGTGCCAGCAGGCCGGCTAGCGGGAGTTTTTACGAGCAGTACTTC
CDR3 protein: CASRPASGSFYEQYF

V gene: TRBV7-9
clone size: .
CDR3 length: 14
D gene: .
J gene: TRBJ2-5
CDR3 DNA: TGTGCCAGCAGCTTTAACAGGGACCAAGAGACCCAGTACTTC
CDR3 protein: CASSFNRDQETQYF

V gene: TRBV4-1
clone size: few
CDR3 length: 15
D gene: .
J gene: TRBJ1-3
CDR3 DNA: TGCGCCAGCAGCCAGAACAGGGTTGCCGGCAACACCATATATTTT
CDR3 protein: CASSQNRVAGNTIYF

V gene: TRBV5-1
clone size: .
CDR3 length: 15
D gene: TRBD1
J gene: TRBJ1-3
CDR3 DNA: TGCGCCAGCAGCGTTGGACAGGGCAGGGGAAACACCATATATTTT
CDR3 protein: CASSVGQGRGNTIYF

V gene: TRBV3-1/TRBV3-2
clone size: .
CDR3 length: 14
D gene: TRBD1
J gene: TRBJ2-3
CDR3 DNA: TGTGCCAGCAGCCGGACAGGGGAGACAGATACGCAGTATTTT
CDR3 protein: CASSRTGETDTQYF

V gene: TRBV18
clone size: .
CDR3 length: 17
D gene: TRBD2
J gene: TRBJ2-7
CDR3 DNA: TGTGCCAGCTCACTATCGGGGGCGACGCGGGGGGCGGCCGAGCAGTACTTC
CDR3 protein: CASSLSGATRGAAEQYF

V gene: TRBV5-6
clone size: .
CDR3 length: 15
D gene: .
J gene: TRBJ2-1
CDR3 DNA: TGTGCCAGCAGATCTAGTCCAATAACCTACAATGAGCAGTTCTTC
CDR3 protein: CASRSSPITYNEQFF

V gene: TRBV5-1
clone size: .
CDR3 length: 16
D gene: TRBD1
J gene: TRBJ1-4
CDR3 DNA: TGCGCCAGCAGCTCAAGGACAGGTATACAGGGTGAAAAACTGTTTTTT
CDR3 protein: CASSSRTGIQGEKLFF

V gene: TRBV6-5
clone size: .
CDR3 length: 14
D gene: TRBD1
J gene: TRBJ1-6
CDR3 DNA: TGTGCCAGCAGTTTAAGGGACAGGGGATCACCCCTCCACTTT
CDR3 protein: CASSLRDRGSPLHF

V gene: TRBV5-1
clone size: .
CDR3 length: 15
D gene: TRBD1
J gene: TRBJ2-7
CDR3 DNA: TGCGCCAGCAGCTCTGGTCCGGACAGGGCGTACGAGCAGTACTTC
CDR3 protein: CASSSGPDRAYEQYF

V gene: TRBV21-1
clone size: .
CDR3 length: 20
D gene: .
J gene: TRBJ1-1
CDR3 DNA: TGTGCCACCGACGAATATAGGACAGAGAGTGGAGGCTTAGAGAACACTGAAGCTTTCTTT
CDR3 protein: CATDEYRTESGGLENTEAFF

V gene: TRBV12-3/TRBV12-4
clone size: .
CDR3 length: 13
D gene: TRBD1
J gene: TRBJ1-1
CDR3 DNA: TGTGCCAGCAGCCGGGACAGTTACACTGAAGCTTTCTTT
CDR3 protein: CASSRDSYTEAFF

V gene: TRBV28
clone size: .
CDR3 length: 15
D gene: TRBD1
J gene: TRBJ2-7
CDR3 DNA: TGTGCCAGCAGCGATCCGGGACAGGGGATGTACGAGCAGTACTTC
CDR3 protein: CASSDPGQGMYEQYF

V gene: TRBV11-2
clone size: .
CDR3 length: 15
D gene: .
J gene: TRBJ2-7
CDR3 DNA: TGTGCCAGCAGCTTAGGGGCAGGCCCTTCCTACGAGCAGTACTTC
CDR3 protein: CASSLGAGPSYEQYF

V gene: TRBV3-1/TRBV3-2
clone size: .
CDR3 length: 16
D gene: .
J gene: TRBJ2-2
CDR3 DNA: TGTGCCAGCAGGATTCAGGGCCCACTCAACACCGGGGAGCTGTTTTTT
CDR3 protein: CASRIQGPLNTGELFF

V gene: TRBV3-1/TRBV3-2
clone size: .
CDR3 length: 12
D gene: .
J gene: TRBJ1-2
CDR3 DNA: TGTGCCAGCAGCCAGGTAGAGGGTGGCTACACCTTC
CDR3 protein: CASSQVEGGYTF

V gene: TRBV29-1
clone size: .
CDR3 length: 16
D gene: TRBD1
J gene: TRBJ2-1
CDR3 DNA: TGCAGCGTCCGTCGGGGACAGGACCTACGATACAATGAGCAGTTCTTC
CDR3 protein: CSVRRGQDLRYNEQFF

V gene: TRBV3-1/TRBV3-2
clone size: .
CDR3 length: 16
D gene: TRBD1
J gene: TRBJ1-1
CDR3 DNA: TGTGCCAGCAGCCAAGATGTAGGACAGGGGAGTCTAAAAGCTTTCTTT
CDR3 protein: CASSQDVGQGSLKAFF

V gene: TRBV27
clone size: .
CDR3 length: 14
D gene: TRBD1
J gene: TRBJ1-2
CDR3 DNA: TGTGCCAGCAGTTTAGTGGGGACAGCCTCGGGCTACACCTTC
CDR3 protein: CASSLVGTASGYTF

V gene: TRBV28
clone size: .
CDR3 length: 14
D gene: .
J gene: TRBJ1-1
CDR3 DNA: TGTGCCAGCAGTTTAGGGCAGGGGATAACTGAAGCTTTCTTT
CDR3 protein: CASSLGQGITEAFF

V gene: TRBV3-1/TRBV3-2
clone size: .
CDR3 length: 15
D gene: .
J gene: TRBJ2-1
CDR3 DNA: TGTGCCAGCAGCCCGGCGGGGAAGATCTTCAATGAGCAGTTCTTC
CDR3 protein: CASSPAGKIFNEQFF

V gene: TRBV6-5
clone size: .
CDR3 length: 16
D gene: .
J gene: TRBJ1-3
CDR3 DNA: TGTGCCAGCAGTTACTCCGGGACAAAATCGGGAAACACCATATATTTT
CDR3 protein: CASSYSGTKSGNTIYF

V gene: TRBV7-8
clone size: .
CDR3 length: 16
D gene: TRBD2
J gene: TRBJ2-1
CDR3 DNA: TGTGCCAGCAGCTTAGTAGCGGGGGTCTCCTACAATGAGCAGTTCTTC
CDR3 protein: CASSLVAGVSYNEQFF

V gene: TRBV27
clone size: .
CDR3 length: 12
D gene: TRBD1
J gene: TRBJ1-2
CDR3 DNA: TGTGCCAGCAGGGACAGGGGAGAAGGCTACACCTTC
CDR3 protein: CASRDRGEGYTF

V gene: TRBV19
clone size: .
CDR3 length: 13
D gene: .
J gene: TRBJ1-5
CDR3 DNA: TGTGCCAGTAGCCAAGGGGTCACTCAGCCCCAGCATTTT
CDR3 protein: CASSQGVTQPQHF

V gene: TRBV6-5
clone size: .
CDR3 length: 15
D gene: .
J gene: TRBJ2-5
CDR3 DNA: TGTGCCAGCAGTTACTCGGGGGCCGCTCTTGAGACCCAGTACTTC
CDR3 protein: CASSYSGAALETQYF

V gene: TRBV27
clone size: .
CDR3 length: 15
D gene: TRBD1
J gene: TRBJ1-3
CDR3 DNA: TGTGCCAGCAGACCACAGGGGGCCACTGGAAACACCATATATTTT
CDR3 protein: CASRPQGATGNTIYF

V gene: TRBV20-1
clone size: .
CDR3 length: 15
D gene: .
J gene: TRBJ1-1
CDR3 DNA: TGCAGTGCTAGTAGGGCCTTGGGGGGGACCGCTGAAGCTTTCTTT
CDR3 protein: CSASRALGGTAEAFF

V gene: TRBV7-9
clone size: .
CDR3 length: 12
D gene: TRBD1
J gene: TRBJ1-2
CDR3 DNA: TGTGCCACCAAACAGGGGGCGGAGGGCTACACCTTC
CDR3 protein: CATKQGAEGYTF

V gene: TRBV27
clone size: .
CDR3 length: 15
D gene: .
J gene: TRBJ1-5
CDR3 DNA: TGTGCCAGCAGTCCACGCGCCAGGAACAATCAGCCCCAGCATTTT
CDR3 protein: CASSPRARNNQPQHF

V gene: TRBV6-1
clone size: .
CDR3 length: 16
D gene: .
J gene: TRBJ1-5
CDR3 DNA: TGTGCCAGCAGTGGGGCAGGGTGGGATAGCAATCAGCCCCAGCATTTT
CDR3 protein: CASSGAGWDSNQPQHF

V gene: TRBV27
clone size: .
CDR3 length: 13
D gene: .
J gene: TRBJ2-7
CDR3 DNA: TGTGCCAGCAGTTTAAACACCTCCTACGAGCAGTACTTC
CDR3 protein: CASSLNTSYEQYF

V gene: TRBV18
clone size: .
CDR3 length: 13
D gene: .
J gene: TRBJ2-5
CDR3 DNA: TGTGCCAGCTCACCGAGGGGGCAAGAGACCCAGTACTTC
CDR3 protein: CASSPRGQETQYF